The T cell receptor (beta chain) under discussion was sequenced for a study of early T cells in non-severe SARS-CoV-2 infection. Looking at the study overall: Sequencing was performed on bulk RNA from unsorted whole blood, leaving chains unpaired.

Study-wide points: The VDJdb matching leaned toward anti-spike CD8 responses and overlooked private and CD4 specificities.

The library protocol tagged individual cDNA molecules with unique molecular identifiers. TCRdb re-called the 5' RACE reads through MiXCR, storing one row per CDR3 protein. Among approximately 110,000 distinct CDR3 sequences, 14% to 15% were seen once, and the ten largest hold about a fifth. Turning to this clonotype: Antigen: not known.

CDR3 size: 15 residues. The germline CDR1 and CDR2 sequences are MGHRA and YSYEKL. Trimming removed 4 bases at V and 3 bases at J, with 16 bases between. Sequences were obtained from whole blood. The rearrangement uses TRBV4-1 and TRBJ2-7, with D hard to call. The TCR sequence derives from an adult who was a healthcare worker with PCR-confirmed SARS-CoV-2 infection or an uninfected control (not recorded which). The CDR3 DNA sequence: TGCGCCAGCAGCCCTTCCCAAGGTCTAGTCTACGAGCAGTACTTC. Protein: CASSPSQGLVYEQYF.